This T cell receptor beta chain is from a study of T cell repertoires in cytomegalovirus infection. Study results and limitations: The cumulative frequency of public TCR beta families distinguished individuals who carried CMV together with the relevant HLA.

TCRdb redid the calling of the reads with MiXCR, one entry per CDR3 protein. The repertoire holds more than 150,000 distinct CDR3 sequences, with more than 15% as singletons. V dropped 6 bases and J dropped 7; count of bases not matched to a gene: 12. Germline V gene data show CDR1 as MNHEY and CDR2 as SVGEGT. The CDR3 has 16 amino acids. This clonotype appeared a few times. Its antigen is unidentified. The sample comprised CD8+ T cells from PBMCs. The V gene is TRBV6-2 or TRBV6-3, the J gene TRBJ1-2; 12 bases map to TRBD1. This TCR was recovered from a human donor in good health (CMV status not recorded). Some clones in this sample may be carry-over from other donors' samples. The CDR3 is CASSVGWDRGHGGYTF. The CDR3 region has the DNA TGTGCCAGCAGCGTTGGCTGGGACAGGGGGCACGGTGGCTACACCTTC.